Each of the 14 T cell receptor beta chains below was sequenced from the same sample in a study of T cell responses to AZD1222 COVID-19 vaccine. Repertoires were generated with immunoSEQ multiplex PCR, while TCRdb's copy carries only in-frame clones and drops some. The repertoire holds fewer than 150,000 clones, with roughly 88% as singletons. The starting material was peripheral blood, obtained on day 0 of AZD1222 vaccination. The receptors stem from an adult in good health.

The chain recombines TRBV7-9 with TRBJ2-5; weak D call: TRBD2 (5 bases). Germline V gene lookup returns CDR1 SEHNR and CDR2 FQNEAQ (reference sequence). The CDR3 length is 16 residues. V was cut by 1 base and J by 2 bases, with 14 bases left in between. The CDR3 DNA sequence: TGTGCCAGCAGCTTAGGGGGTTTCCGGGGACAAGAGACCCAGTACTTC. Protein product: CASSLGGFRGQETQYF.

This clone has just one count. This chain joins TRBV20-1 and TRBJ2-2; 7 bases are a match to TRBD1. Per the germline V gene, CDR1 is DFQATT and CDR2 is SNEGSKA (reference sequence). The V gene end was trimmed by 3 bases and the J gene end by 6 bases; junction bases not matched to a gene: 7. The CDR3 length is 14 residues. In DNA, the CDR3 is TGCAGTGCTAGTTTGACAGGGATTGCCGGGGAGCTGTTTTTT. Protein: CSASLTGIAGELFF.

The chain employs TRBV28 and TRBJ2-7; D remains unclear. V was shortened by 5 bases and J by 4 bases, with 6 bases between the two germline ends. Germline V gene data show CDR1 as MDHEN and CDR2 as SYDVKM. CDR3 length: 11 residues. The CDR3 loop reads CASSPQYEQYF. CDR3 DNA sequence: TGTGCCAGCAGTCCTCAGTACGAGCAGTACTTC.

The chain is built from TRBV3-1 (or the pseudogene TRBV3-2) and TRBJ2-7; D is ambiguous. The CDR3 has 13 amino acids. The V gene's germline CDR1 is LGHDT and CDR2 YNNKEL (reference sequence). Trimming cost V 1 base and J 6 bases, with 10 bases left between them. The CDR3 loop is CASSQGFMFEQYF. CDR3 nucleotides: TGTGCCAGCAGCCAAGGGTTTATGTTCGAGCAGTACTTC.

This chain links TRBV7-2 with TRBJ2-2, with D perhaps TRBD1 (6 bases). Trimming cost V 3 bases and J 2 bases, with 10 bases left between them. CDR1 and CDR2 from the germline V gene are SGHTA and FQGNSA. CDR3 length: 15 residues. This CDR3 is CASSLLGQNTGELFF. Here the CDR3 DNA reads TGTGCCAGCAGCTTGTTGGGACAAAACACCGGGGAGCTGTTTTTT.

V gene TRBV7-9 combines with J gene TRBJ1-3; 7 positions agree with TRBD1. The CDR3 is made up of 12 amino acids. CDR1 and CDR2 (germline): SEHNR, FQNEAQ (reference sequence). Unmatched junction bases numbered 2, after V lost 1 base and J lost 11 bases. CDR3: CASSLEGTAIYF. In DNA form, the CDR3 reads TGTGCCAGCAGCTTAGAAGGGACAGCCATATATTTT.

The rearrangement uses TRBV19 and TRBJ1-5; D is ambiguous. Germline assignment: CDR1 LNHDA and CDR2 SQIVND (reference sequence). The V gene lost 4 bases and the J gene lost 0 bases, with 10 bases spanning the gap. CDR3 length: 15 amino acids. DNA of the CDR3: TGTGCCAGTAGTACCAGAGACTATAGCAATCAGCCCCAGCATTTT. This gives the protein CASSTRDYSNQPQHF.

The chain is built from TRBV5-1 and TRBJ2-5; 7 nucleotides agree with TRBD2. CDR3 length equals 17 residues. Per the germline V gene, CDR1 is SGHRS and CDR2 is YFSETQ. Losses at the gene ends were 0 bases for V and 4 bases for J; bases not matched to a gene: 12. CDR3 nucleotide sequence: TGCGCCAGCAGCTTGGCCGGGTGGGAGGGGCTCGGAGAGACCCAGTACTTC. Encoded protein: CASSLAGWEGLGETQYF.

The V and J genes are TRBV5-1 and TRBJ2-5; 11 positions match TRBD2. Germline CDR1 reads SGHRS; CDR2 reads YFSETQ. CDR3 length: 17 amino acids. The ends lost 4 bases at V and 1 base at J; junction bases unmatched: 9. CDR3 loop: CASSLGLAGSIQETQYF. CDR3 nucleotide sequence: TGCGCCAGCAGCCTAGGACTAGCGGGCAGTATCCAAGAGACCCAGTACTTC. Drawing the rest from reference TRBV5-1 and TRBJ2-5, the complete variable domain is KAGVTQTPRYLIKTRGQQVTLSCSPISGHRSVSWYQQTPGQGLQFLFEYFSETQRNKGNFPGRFSGRQFSNSRSEMNVSTLELGDSALYLCASSLGLAGSIQETQYFGPGTRLLVL.

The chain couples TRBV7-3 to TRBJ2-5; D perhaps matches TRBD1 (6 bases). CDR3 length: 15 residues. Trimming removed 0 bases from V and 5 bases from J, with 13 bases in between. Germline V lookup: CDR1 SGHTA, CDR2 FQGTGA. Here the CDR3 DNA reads TGTGCCAGCAGCTTAACCGAACAGGGTACGGAGACCCAGTACTTC. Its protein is CASSLTEQGTETQYF.

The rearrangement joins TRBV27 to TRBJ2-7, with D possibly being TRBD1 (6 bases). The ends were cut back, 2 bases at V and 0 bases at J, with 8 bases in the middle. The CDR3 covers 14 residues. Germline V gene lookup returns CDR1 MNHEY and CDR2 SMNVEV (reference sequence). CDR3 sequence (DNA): TGTGCCAGCAGTTTAGGACAGACCTCCTACGAGCAGTACTTC. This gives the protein CASSLGQTSYEQYF.

Written as DNA, the CDR3 is TGTGCCAGCAGCTTAGGTACGGGACAGGGGTTTATGAACACTGAAGCTTTCTTT. Its protein is CASSLGTGQGFMNTEAFF. The chain has TRBV11-2 and TRBJ1-1, with TRBD1 identical over 10 bases. V shed 1 base and J 0 bases; nucleotides not matched to a gene: 8. Germline values: CDR1 SGHAT, CDR2 FQNNGV. The CDR3 is made up of 18 amino acids.

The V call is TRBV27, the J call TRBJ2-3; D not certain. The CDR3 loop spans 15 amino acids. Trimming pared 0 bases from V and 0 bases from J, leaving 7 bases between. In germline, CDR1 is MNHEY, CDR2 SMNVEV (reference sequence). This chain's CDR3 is CASSLSRSSTDTQYF. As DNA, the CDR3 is TGTGCCAGCAGTTTATCGAGATCTAGCACAGATACGCAGTATTTT.

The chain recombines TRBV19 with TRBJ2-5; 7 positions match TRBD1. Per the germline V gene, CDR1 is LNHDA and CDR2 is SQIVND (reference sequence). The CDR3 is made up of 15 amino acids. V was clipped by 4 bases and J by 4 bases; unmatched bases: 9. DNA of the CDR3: TGTGCCAGTAGTAGCCAGACAGGGCCGGGAGAGACCCAGTACTTC. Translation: CASSSQTGPGETQYF. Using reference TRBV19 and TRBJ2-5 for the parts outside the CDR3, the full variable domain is DGGITQSPKYLFRKEGQNVTLSCEQNLNHDAMYWYRQDPGQGLRLIYYSQIVNDFQKGDIAEGYSVSREKKESFPLTVTSAQKNPTAFYLCASSSQTGPGETQYFGPGTRLLVL.